This TCR beta chain was observed in a study of cytomegalovirus exposure and HLA in healthy donors. V was cut by 0 bases and J by 0 bases, with 9 bases left in between. The CDR3 is 15 amino acids. Looked up from germline, CDR1 is SGDLS and CDR2 is YYNGEE. The primer mix had 60 Vbeta and 13 Jbeta primers. Generated by immunoSEQ multiplex PCR, the TCRdb table keeps only in-frame clones and is missing some. The sample records under 40,000 clones, approximately 79% being singletons. The receptor comes from a woman under 40 in good health and CMV-seropositive. The chain recombines TRBV9 with TRBJ1-1; D is ambiguous. Sequencing input: PBMCs. CDR3 amino acids: CASSVAENMNTEAFF. The CDR3 DNA is TGTGCCAGCAGCGTAGCGGAGAACATGAACACTGAAGCTTTCTTT.